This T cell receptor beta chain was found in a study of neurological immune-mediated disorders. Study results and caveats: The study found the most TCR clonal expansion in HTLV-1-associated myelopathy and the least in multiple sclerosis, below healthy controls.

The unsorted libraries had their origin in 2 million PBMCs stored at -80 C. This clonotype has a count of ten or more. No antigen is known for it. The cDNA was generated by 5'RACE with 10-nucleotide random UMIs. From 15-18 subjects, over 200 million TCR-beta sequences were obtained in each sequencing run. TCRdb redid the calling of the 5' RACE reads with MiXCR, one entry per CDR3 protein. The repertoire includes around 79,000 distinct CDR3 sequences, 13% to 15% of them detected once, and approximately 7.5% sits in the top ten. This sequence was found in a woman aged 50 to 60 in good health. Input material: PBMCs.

CDR3 sequence (DNA): TGTGCCATCAGGGTACGACAGGGGGGCAGTACCCCTGAAGCTTTCTTT. This gives the protein CAIRVRQGGSTPEAFF. The genes are TRBV10-3 and TRBJ1-1, with 9 bases identical to TRBD1. The CDR3 contains 16 residues. V shed 6 bases and J 6 bases; nucleotides not matched to a gene: 14. The germline gives CDR1 ENHRY, CDR2 SYGVKD.